This entry lists 26 T cell receptor beta chains sequenced from one sample in a study of OX40 agonist ivuxolimab in advanced cancers. The method was immunoSEQ multiplex PCR; TCRdb's version includes in-frame clones alone and lacks a portion of them. This sample has approximately 74,000 clones; 90% to 95% occur once, and the top ten carry 5% to 6.5%. The source material was CD4+ or CD8+ T cells sorted from blood, sampled in a trial of the OX40 agonist ivuxolimab. The source of these receptors is an adult with an advanced solid tumor such as melanoma, head and neck, liver or kidney cancer.

This rearrangement joins TRBV6-5 to TRBJ1-1; D may be TRBD1 (6 bases). CDR1 is MNHEY and CDR2 is SVGAGI in the germline V gene. The CDR3 runs 15 residues. The V gene lost 2 bases and the J gene lost 2 bases, with 12 bases spanning the gap. The CDR3 reads CASSYGFGGNTEAFF. Written as DNA, the CDR3 is TGTGCCAGCAGTTACGGTTTCGGGGGCAACACTGAAGCTTTCTTT.

In this sample, this clone turned up once. The CDR3 region is CASNPRDYPINEQFF. The CDR3 DNA is TGTGCCAGTAATCCCCGGGACTACCCAATAAATGAGCAGTTCTTC. The gene calls are TRBV19 and TRBJ2-1, with TRBD2 identical over 7 bases. The CDR3 loop spans 15 amino acids. Germline V gene lookup returns CDR1 LNHDA and CDR2 SQIVND (reference sequence). Unmatched junction bases numbered 13, after V lost 7 bases and J lost 7 bases.

The J gene is TRBJ2-1, the V gene TRBV7-6; 10 positions match TRBD2. Germline loops: CDR1 SGHVS, CDR2 FNYEAQ. After removal of 4 bases from V and 4 bases from J, the junction contained 4 bases not matched to a gene. The CDR3 sequence is 15 residues long. The CDR3 here is CASSSGLASYNEQFF. The DNA of the CDR3 is TGTGCCAGCAGCTCGGGACTAGCGTCTTACAATGAGCAGTTCTTC.

The chain's CDR3 is CASSPLRTSADEQFF. CDR3 bases: TGTGCCAGCAGCCCTCTCCGGACTAGCGCTGATGAGCAGTTCTTC. V usage is TRBV9 and J usage is TRBJ2-1; 9 nucleotides align to TRBD2. Trimming cost V 4 bases and J 8 bases; bases outside gene matches: 10. CDR1 SGDLS and CDR2 YYNGEE come from the germline V gene. The CDR3 spans 15 residues.

This chain connects TRBV25-1 to TRBJ1-4; tentative D call: TRBD1 (6 bases). Between the trimmed V and J ends, which lost 4 bases and 4 bases, there was a span of 10 bases. Germline CDR1 and CDR2: MGHDK and SYGVNS. This CDR3 is built from 14 residues. CDR3 loop: CASSAQGYNEKLFF. The CDR3 nucleotides are TGTGCCAGCAGTGCTCAGGGGTATAATGAAAAACTGTTTTTT.

This clone has only one observation. The genes are TRBV11-2 and TRBJ2-7; D not resolved. Trimming took off 5 bases at V and 9 bases at J, with 17 bases between the two ends. Germline V CDR1 and CDR2: SGHAT, FQNNGV. The CDR3 loop spans 13 amino acids. CDR3 amino acids: CASSLLASNGQYF. The CDR3 DNA reads as TGTGCCAGCAGCCTCCTGGCATCTAACGGGCAGTACTTC.

The J gene is TRBJ2-1, the V gene TRBV9; TRBD2 agrees at 12 bases. Germline assignment: CDR1 SGDLS and CDR2 YYNGEE. CDR3 size: 18 residues. The junction had 11 bases not matched to a gene; V was cut back by 0 bases and J by 7 bases. CDR3 residues: CASSVARTSGDWGNEQFF. In DNA form, the CDR3 reads TGTGCCAGCAGCGTAGCGAGGACTAGCGGGGATTGGGGGAATGAGCAGTTCTTC.

This clone was picked up one time. V and J are TRBV7-6 and TRBJ2-1; 9 bases are a match to TRBD2. CDR1 is SGHVS, CDR2 FNYEAQ, per germline. V shed 5 bases and J 7 bases; nucleotides not matched to a gene: 9. The CDR3 has 15 residues. This CDR3 reads CASSILAGEGNEQFF. CDR3 sequence (DNA): TGTGCCAGCAGCATCTTAGCGGGAGAGGGGAATGAGCAGTTCTTC.

This chain uses TRBV27 with TRBJ1-2, with a possible D match to TRBD1 (6 bases). V was trimmed by 2 bases and J by 5 bases, leaving 15 bases between them. CDR1 is MNHEY, CDR2 SMNVEV, per germline (reference sequence). The CDR3 spans 15 residues. The CDR3 DNA follows: TGTGCCAGCAGTTTACAGGGGAGGGATTCATATGGCTACACCTTC. Amino acids: CASSLQGRDSYGYTF.

The V gene is TRBV28, the J gene TRBJ2-4; TRBD1 agrees at 9 bases. Germline V CDR1 and CDR2: MDHEN, SYDVKM. The ends lost 6 bases at V and 1 base at J; junction bases unmatched: 7. This CDR3 has 16 residues. The DNA of the CDR3 is TGTGCCAGCAGGAACAGGGGGCTAACGGCCAAAAACATTCAGTACTTC. Protein: CASRNRGLTAKNIQYF.

This clone has just one count. The chain couples TRBV4-1 to TRBJ2-2; 9 bases are a match to TRBD1. The CDR3 runs to 19 residues. Trimming cost V 0 bases and J 2 bases; bases outside gene matches: 10. The germline gives CDR1 MGHRA, CDR2 YSYEKL. In DNA form, the CDR3 reads TGCGCCAGCAGCCAAGATGTCGACAGGGGGAATTTCAACACCGGGGAGCTGTTTTTT. Translating gives CASSQDVDRGNFNTGELFF.

This sequence joins TRBV27 and TRBJ1-5; D call uncertain. Trimming stripped 2 bases from V and 4 bases from J, with 12 bases between. The CDR3 runs 15 residues. Germline assignment: CDR1 MNHEY and CDR2 SMNVEV (reference sequence). CDR3 nucleotides: TGTGCCAGCAGTTTACACACCGAGGGTAATCAGCCCCAGCATTTT. It specifies CASSLHTEGNQPQHF.

V gene TRBV5-6 combines with J gene TRBJ2-1; 7 nucleotides agree with TRBD2. The ends lost 4 bases at V and 13 bases at J; junction bases unmatched: 11. The germline V gene encodes CDR1 SGHDT and CDR2 YYEEEE. The CDR3 has 13 amino acids. The CDR3 region is CASSTWGGTTQFF. In DNA form, the CDR3 reads TGTGCCAGCAGCACTTGGGGGGGGACTACCCAGTTCTTC.

Here the CDR3 DNA reads TGTGCCAGCAGCGTAGTAGGAAGGGACAGGGTTGAAAAACTGTTTTTT. It specifies CASSVVGRDRVEKLFF. The chain combines TRBV9 with TRBJ1-4, with 9 bases identical to TRBD1. V lost 0 bases and J lost 7; bases outside the gene matches: 7. The germline V gene encodes CDR1 SGDLS and CDR2 YYNGEE. The CDR3 consists of 16 residues.

The table lists this clone with a few counts. The chain carries TRBV19 and TRBJ1-4; D ambiguous. With 7 bases removed from V and 5 bases from J, the gap between germline ends came to 17 bases. CDR3 length: 15 residues. Per germline, CDR1 LNHDA and CDR2 SQIVND (reference sequence). As DNA, the CDR3 is TGTGCCAGTACCAGAGCAGGAGACTACAATGAAAAACTGTTTTTT. Its translation is CASTRAGDYNEKLFF.

This clone was counted a single time. J is TRBJ2-7 and V is TRBV11-2, with D perhaps matching TRBD1 or TRBD2 (6 bases each). The V gene lost 6 bases and the J gene lost 5 bases, with 17 bases spanning the gap. The CDR3 consists of 14 residues. CDR1 SGHAT and CDR2 FQNNGV come from the germline V gene. CDR3 sequence reads: CASSTGYGSDEQYF. The DNA of the CDR3 is TGTGCCAGCAGTACAGGGTACGGGAGCGACGAGCAGTACTTC.

The genes are TRBV9 and TRBJ1-1; 12 bases are a match to TRBD1. V lost 3 bases and J lost 3; bases outside the gene matches: 0. Germline loops: CDR1 SGDLS, CDR2 YYNGEE. This CDR3 comprises 14 residues. CDR3 bases: TGTGCCAGCAGCGGGGACAGGGGGCACACTGAAGCTTTCTTT. It yields the protein CASSGDRGHTEAFF.

This sequence joins TRBV6-4 and TRBJ2-1; no reliable D call. The V end lost 10 bases, the J end lost 1 base, and 8 bases lay between the germline ends. CDR3 length: 12 residues. Per germline, CDR1 MRHNA and CDR2 SNTAGT. The CDR3 coding sequence is TGTGCCAAATATTGGTCCTACAATGAGCAGTTCTTC. As protein: CAKYWSYNEQFF.

The J gene is TRBJ1-2, the V gene TRBV6-6, with TRBD1 matching over 7 bases. V shed 4 bases, J shed 3 bases, and the junction held 8 bases outside the gene matches. The CDR3 has 15 residues. Germline V gene data show CDR1 as MNHNY and CDR2 as SVGAGI (reference sequence). The chain's CDR3 is CASSSLWTGDYGYTF. For the CDR3, the DNA is TGTGCCAGCAGTTCCCTTTGGACAGGCGACTATGGCTACACCTTC.

The J gene is TRBJ1-5, the V gene TRBV6-4, with TRBD1 as a possible D gene (6 bases). This CDR3 contains 13 residues. Germline-derived CDR1 and CDR2 are MRHNA and SNTAGT. V was trimmed by 5 bases and J by 3 bases, leaving 8 bases between them. CDR3 sequence reads: CASSYRVNQPQHF. For the CDR3, the DNA is TGTGCCAGCAGTTACAGGGTCAATCAGCCCCAGCATTTT.

The chain carries TRBV2 and TRBJ2-1; the match to TRBD2 covers 8 bases. V lost 9 bases, J lost 6 bases, and 10 bases stayed unmatched. Germline lookup yields CDR1 SNHLY and CDR2 FYNNEI. The CDR3 extends over 14 amino acids. The CDR3 region is CARSGVAGINEQFF. As DNA, the CDR3 is TGTGCCAGGTCCGGCGTAGCGGGGATCAATGAGCAGTTCTTC.

CDR3 region: CASRVGQGNEQYF. The CDR3, as DNA: TGTGCCAGCCGGGTTGGACAGGGTAACGAGCAGTACTTC. This sequence joins TRBV6-1 and TRBJ2-7; 8 positions match TRBD1. Germline V CDR1 and CDR2: MNHNS, SASEGT. J was trimmed by 5 bases and V by 8 bases; bases with no gene match: 8. The CDR3 has 13 amino acids.

This chain connects TRBV7-9 to TRBJ2-1; 11 nucleotides match TRBD2. CDR1 is SEHNR, CDR2 FQNEAQ, per germline (reference sequence). V was pared by 6 bases and J by 0 bases, with 10 bases of the junction left unmatched. The CDR3 contains 18 residues. The CDR3 spells CASSSLLAGVISYNEQFF. The CDR3 coding sequence is TGTGCCAGCAGTTCGTTACTAGCGGGGGTTATCTCCTACAATGAGCAGTTCTTC.

The DNA for the CDR3 is TGTGCCAGCAGCTCCAGAAGGGGGGAGCCAGAGACCCAGTACTTC. It is translated as CASSSRRGEPETQYF. The chain employs TRBV7-9 and TRBJ2-5; D may correspond to TRBD1 or TRBD2 (6 bases each). Trimming shortened V by 4 bases and J by 4 bases, and 16 bases separated the two germline ends. The CDR3 sequence is 15 residues long. CDR1 is SEHNR, CDR2 FQNEAQ, per germline (reference sequence).

This clone was seen more than once but under ten times. V is TRBV7-9 and J is TRBJ2-7; TRBD1 might be the D (5 bases). Trimming pared 3 bases from V and 6 bases from J, leaving 15 bases between. CDR3 length: 14 residues. Germline CDR1 and CDR2: SEHNR and FQNEAQ (reference sequence). CDR3 loop: CASSFSSAQGEQYF. The CDR3 DNA follows: TGTGCCAGCAGCTTTTCGTCGGCCCAGGGCGAGCAGTACTTC.

CDR3 bases: TGTGCCAGCAGTGATCAGGGAGGGAGACAAGAGACCCAGTACTTC. Its translation is CASSDQGGRQETQYF. V gene TRBV2 combines with J gene TRBJ2-5; 7 nucleotides align to TRBD2. The CDR3 runs to 15 residues. V was clipped by 3 bases and J by 2 bases; unmatched bases: 6. Germline-derived CDR1 and CDR2 are SNHLY and FYNNEI.